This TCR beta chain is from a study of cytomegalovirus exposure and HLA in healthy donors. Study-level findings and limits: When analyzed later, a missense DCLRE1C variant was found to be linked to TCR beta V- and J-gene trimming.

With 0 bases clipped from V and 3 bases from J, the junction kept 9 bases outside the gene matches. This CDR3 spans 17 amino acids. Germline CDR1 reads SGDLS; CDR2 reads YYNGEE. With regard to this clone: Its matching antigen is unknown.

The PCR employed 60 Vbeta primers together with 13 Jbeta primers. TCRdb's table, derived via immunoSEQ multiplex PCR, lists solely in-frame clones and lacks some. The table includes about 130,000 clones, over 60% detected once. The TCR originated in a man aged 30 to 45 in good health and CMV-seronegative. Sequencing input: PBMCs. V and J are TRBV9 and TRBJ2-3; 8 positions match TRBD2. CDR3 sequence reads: CASSVGIGAGGTDTQYF. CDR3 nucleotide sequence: TGTGCCAGCAGCGTAGGTATCGGCGCGGGAGGAACAGATACGCAGTATTTT. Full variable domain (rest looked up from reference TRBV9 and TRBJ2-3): DSGVTQTPKHLITATGQRVTLRCSPRSGDLSVYWYQQSLDQGLQFLIQYYNGEERAKGNILERFSAQQFPDLHSELNLSSLELGDSALYFCASSVGIGAGGTDTQYFGPGTRLTVL.